The clone carrying this T cell receptor (beta chain) was seen repeatedly, ten times or more. The data are from a study of T cells in Graves' hyperthyroidism and ophthalmopathy. Germline CDR1 reads MGHDK; CDR2 reads SYGVNS. This CDR3 is 22 amino acids long. After removal of 2 bases from V and 0 bases from J, the junction contained 19 bases not matched to a gene. TCR beta CDR3 sequences were amplified from RNA transcripts. An initial round of RT-PCR targeting the TCR CDR3 relied on the HTBI primer set. TCRdb passed the multiplex PCR reads through MiXCR, listing each CDR3 protein once. The sample consists of over 400,000 distinct CDR3 sequences, roughly 14% of them appearing once.

This receptor was obtained from a man between 18 and 35 years old with Graves' ophthalmopathy. The V gene is TRBV25-1, the J gene TRBJ1-5, with 10 positions matching TRBD1. Input material: blood. CDR3 amino acids: CASSERPQPGQGSNYSNQPQHF. In nucleotides, the CDR3 is TGTGCCAGCAGTGAACGCCCCCAGCCGGGACAGGGGTCAAACTATAGCAATCAGCCCCAGCATTTT.